These 18 T cell receptor beta chains were sequenced from one sample in a study of blood T cell repertoires in COVID-19 (dated by TCRdb to 2019 to 2021). The library was prepared using the immunoSEQ multiplex PCR assay. This is the immuneACCESS table as TCRdb keeps it, with only in-frame sequences that have V and J called. A part of the clones is gone; compared with another copy, unresolved V genes explain less than half, and the rest is unexplained. The sample includes some 350,000 clones, with around 90% observed a single time. The ten largest clones add up to 3% to 4% of the sample. Sequenced sample: peripheral blood. The receptors shown here come from a woman under 30 who had recovered from COVID-19.

CDR3 in DNA: TGTGCCAGCAGCTTGGGCAGGTATAATTCACCCCTCCACTTT. Its translation: CASSLGRYNSPLHF. The rearrangement uses TRBV5-4 and TRBJ1-6; D is unresolved. Germline lookup yields CDR1 SGHNT and CDR2 YYREEE (reference sequence). Trimming removed 0 bases from V and 4 bases from J, with 5 bases in between. This CDR3 has 14 residues.

This clone was recorded at least ten times. The V call is TRBV2, the J call TRBJ1-4, with 8 bases matching TRBD1. CDR1 SNHLY and CDR2 FYNNEI come from the germline V gene. V lost 4 bases to trimming and J lost 0 bases; unmatched junction nucleotides: 7. The CDR3 is 17 amino acids. CDR3 nucleotide sequence: TGTGCCAGCAGTGCCCCGGGACAGGCTCCAACTAATGAAAAACTGTTTTTT. Its protein is CASSAPGQAPTNEKLFF. The full variable domain, completed using reference TRBV2 and TRBJ1-4, is EPEVTQTPSHQVTQMGQEVILRCVPISNHLYFYWYRQILGQKVEFLVSFYNNEISEKSEIFDDQFSVERPDGSNFTLKIRSTKLEDSAMYFCASSAPGQAPTNEKLFFGSGTQLSVL.

The chain combines TRBV6-5 with TRBJ2-1; D gene unclear. The V end lost 0 bases, the J end lost 5 bases, and 8 bases lay between the germline ends. Germline CDR1 MNHEY, CDR2 SVGAGI. CDR3 size: 14 residues. CDR3 DNA: TGTGCCAGCAGTTACTCTACTGATCACAATGAGCAGTTCTTC. As protein: CASSYSTDHNEQFF.

CDR3 coding DNA: TGCGCCAGCAGCTTGGGCCAGGGCCGGGCGAACACTGAAGCTTTCTTT. Protein sequence: CASSLGQGRANTEAFF. The rearrangement links TRBV5-1 to TRBJ1-1; a weak D match, TRBD1 (5 bases). The germline V gene has CDR1 SGHRS and CDR2 YFSETQ. V was clipped by 0 bases and J by 1 base, with 13 bases between them. This CDR3 is built from 16 residues.

Here the CDR3 reads CASSQEDRLGYGYTF. CDR3 bases: TGCGCCAGCAGCCAAGAAGACAGGCTGGGTTATGGCTACACCTTC. The chain employs TRBV4-3 and TRBJ1-2; a possible D gene is TRBD1 (6 bases). Trimming stripped 0 bases from V and 5 bases from J, with 13 bases between. The germline V gene has CDR1 LGHNA and CDR2 YSLEER. The CDR3 has 15 residues.

The V and J genes are TRBV5-4 and TRBJ2-1; 13 nucleotides align to TRBD2. J was trimmed by 9 bases and V by 4 bases; bases with no gene match: 7. The CDR3 spans 15 residues. Germline assignment: CDR1 SGHNT and CDR2 YYREEE (reference sequence). Written as DNA, the CDR3 is TGTGCCAGCAGCCAAAGGACTAGCGGGAGTTCTGAGCAGTTCTTC. As protein: CASSQRTSGSSEQFF.

In this sample, this clone is medium-sized. The chain joins TRBV19 to TRBJ2-1; 8 nucleotides line up with TRBD2. The CDR3 length is 14 residues. The J segment lost 9 bases and the V segment lost 4 bases, leaving 8 bases of the junction unmatched. Germline V gene lookup returns CDR1 LNHDA and CDR2 SQIVND (reference sequence). Here the CDR3 DNA reads TGTGCCAGTAGTACCGGGAGGGCCCTGGGTGAGCAGTTCTTC. Translating it yields CASSTGRALGEQFF.

V usage is TRBV27 and J usage is TRBJ2-7; TRBD1 agrees at 8 bases. Germline V gene sequence: CDR1 MNHEY, CDR2 SMNVEV (reference sequence). The CDR3 is made up of 15 amino acids. After removal of 5 bases from V and 3 bases from J, the junction contained 9 bases not matched to a gene. DNA for the CDR3: TGTGCCAGCAGTCCGGTGGACAGGGTCTTCTACGAGCAGTACGTC. Translation gives CASSPVDRVFYEQYV.

The chain combines TRBV11-3 with TRBJ2-5; TRBD1 aligns across 9 bases. This CDR3 contains 14 residues. Germline V lookup: CDR1 SGHNT, CDR2 YENEEA. Germline trimming cut 4 bases from V and 5 bases from J; bases unmatched to any gene: 5. For the CDR3, the DNA is TGTGCCAGCAGCTCTACAGGGGGCTGGGAGACCCAGTACTTC. It codes for CASSSTGGWETQYF.

This clone has just a few counts. The V and J genes are TRBV15 and TRBJ2-3; a possible D gene is TRBD2 (6 bases). V was clipped by 1 base and J by 4 bases, with 6 bases between them. Germline loops: CDR1 LNHNV, CDR2 YYDKDF (reference sequence). The CDR3 covers 13 residues. The CDR3 DNA reads TGTGCCACCAGCAGAGGACTAGCAGATACGCAGTATTTT. Encoded protein: CATSRGLADTQYF.

The V call is TRBV27, the J call TRBJ1-2, with 8 bases identical to TRBD1. The V gene end was trimmed by 4 bases and the J gene end by 8 bases; junction bases not matched to a gene: 15. The CDR3 runs to 16 residues. Germline V gene data show CDR1 as MNHEY and CDR2 as SMNVEV (reference sequence). The CDR3 DNA reads TGTGCCAGCAGTTCCTCGCTCCCGGACAGGGCAAGGGGCTACACCTTC. Its protein product is CASSSSLPDRARGYTF.

V gene TRBV3-1 (or the pseudogene TRBV3-2) combines with J gene TRBJ2-1; D call uncertain. V was trimmed by 5 bases and J by 3 bases, leaving 8 bases between them. CDR1 is LGHDT, CDR2 YNNKEL, per germline (reference sequence). CDR3 length equals 13 residues. This CDR3 reads CASSVRLYNEQFF. The CDR3 DNA sequence: TGTGCCAGCAGCGTTCGACTCTACAATGAGCAGTTCTTC.

The chain combines TRBV4-3 with TRBJ1-4; D is unclear. From germline, CDR1 is LGHNA and CDR2 YSLEER. The CDR3 length is 14 residues. The V and J ends lost 1 base and 0 bases respectively, with 3 bases between them. In nucleotides, the CDR3 is TGCGCCAGCAGCCAAGGGCCAACTAATGAAAAACTGTTTTTT. It codes for CASSQGPTNEKLFF.

The chain has TRBV19 and TRBJ2-1, with 8 bases aligning to TRBD2. This CDR3 spans 14 amino acids. The V segment lost 6 bases and the J segment 12 bases; nucleotides outside the gene matches: 13. In germline, CDR1 is LNHDA, CDR2 SQIVND (reference sequence). Here the CDR3 DNA reads TGTGCCAGTAGCGAGAGATTCGGGGGGGCTGGGCAGTTCTTC. It specifies CASSERFGGAGQFF.

This clone was seen a single time. The chain recombines TRBV3-1 (or the pseudogene TRBV3-2) with TRBJ2-3; unclear D gene. V was pared by 0 bases and J by 0 bases, with 4 bases between. This CDR3 is built from 14 residues. Germline CDR1 and CDR2: LGHDT and YNNKEL (reference sequence). The CDR3, as DNA: TGTGCCAGCAGCCAAGACCCTAGCACAGATACGCAGTATTTT. Protein sequence: CASSQDPSTDTQYF.

V gene TRBV12-3 or TRBV12-4 combines with J gene TRBJ2-1; a possible D gene is TRBD1 (5 bases). V gave up 7 bases and J gave up 6 bases, with 13 bases separating them. The CDR3 runs to 13 residues. DNA for the CDR3: TGTGCCAGCACCCCGGCCGACAGCAATGAGCAGTTCTTC. Its protein is CASTPADSNEQFF.

This chain connects TRBV19 to TRBJ2-2, with 7 bases aligning to TRBD1. With V trimmed by 7 bases and J by 5 bases, 7 bases remained unmatched. CDR1 LNHDA and CDR2 SQIVND come from the germline V gene (reference sequence). The CDR3 extends over 14 amino acids. CDR3 protein: CASTINRGTGELFF. CDR3 coding DNA: TGTGCCAGTACCATAAACAGGGGAACCGGGGAGCTGTTTTTT.

This clone was recorded once. CDR3 DNA sequence: TGTGCCAGTAGATGGGGGCAGGGGGCCGGGACCGGGGAGCTGTTTTTT. Protein product: CASRWGQGAGTGELFF. The gene calls are TRBV19 and TRBJ2-2, with 8 bases identical to TRBD1. With V trimmed by 6 bases and J by 5 bases, 11 bases remained unmatched. CDR1 and CDR2 from the germline V gene are LNHDA and SQIVND (reference sequence). The CDR3 runs to 16 residues. Supplemented by reference TRBV19 and TRBJ2-2, the full variable domain reads DGGITQSPKYLFRKEGQNVTLSCEQNLNHDAMYWYRQDPGQGLRLIYYSQIVNDFQKGDIAEGYSVSREKKESFPLTVTSAQKNPTAFYLCASRWGQGAGTGELFFGEGSRLTVL.